The present T cell receptor (beta chain) was sequenced within a study of shared clonotypes between healthy human individuals. Produced via immunoSEQ multiplex PCR; TCRdb's table is partial and in-frame only. The sample records approximately 350,000 clones, about 96% being singletons. The CDR3 is 16 residues long. The V gene lost 1 base and the J gene lost 7 bases, with 17 bases spanning the gap. The germline CDR1 and CDR2 sequences are SGHAT and FQDESV (reference sequence). This clonotype originated in a man younger than 40 in good health. The chain recombines TRBV11-1 with TRBJ2-1; a possible D gene is TRBD2 (6 bases). The specimen was memory CD8+ T cells sorted from blood. Indicated subset: CD45RO+ cells pooled with CCR7-negative TemRA cells. The CDR3 reads CASSLDGGTSRNEQFF. As DNA, the CDR3 is TGTGCCAGCAGCTTAGATGGTGGGACTTCGAGGAATGAGCAGTTCTTC.